This T cell receptor (beta chain) was obtained from a study of blood T cell repertoires in COVID-19. Measured with immunoSEQ multiplex PCR; TCRdb has only the in-frame clones, and not every one. The table lists about 48,000 clones, roughly four fifths of them singletons. The receptor was isolated from a man aged 35 to 55 with acute or convalescent COVID-19. Sequenced material: peripheral blood.

The CDR3 region has the DNA TGTGCCAGCAGCCAAGGACTGGTCTACACAGATACGCAGTATTTT. It specifies CASSQGLVYTDTQYF. This chain joins TRBV3-1 (or the pseudogene TRBV3-2) and TRBJ2-3; D call uncertain. The CDR3 contains 15 residues. Germline V gene data show CDR1 as LGHDT and CDR2 as YNNKEL (reference sequence). The ends were cut back, 1 base at V and 2 bases at J, with 10 bases in the middle.